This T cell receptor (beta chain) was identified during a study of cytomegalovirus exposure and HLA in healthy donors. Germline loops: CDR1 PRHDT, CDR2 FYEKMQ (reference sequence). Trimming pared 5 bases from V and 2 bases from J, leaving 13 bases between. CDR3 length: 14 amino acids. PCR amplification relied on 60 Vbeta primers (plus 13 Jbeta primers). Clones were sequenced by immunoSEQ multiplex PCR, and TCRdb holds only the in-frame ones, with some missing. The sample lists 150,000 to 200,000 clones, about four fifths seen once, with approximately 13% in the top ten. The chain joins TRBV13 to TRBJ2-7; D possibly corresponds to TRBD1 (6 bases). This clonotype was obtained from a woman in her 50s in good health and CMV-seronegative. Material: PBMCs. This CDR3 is CASSRPDSTYEQYF. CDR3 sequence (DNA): TGTGCCAGCAGCCGACCGGACAGCACCTACGAGCAGTACTTC.